Shown below are 13 T cell receptor beta chains from a single sample sequenced in a study of vaccination and CD4 T cells after COVID-19. No antigens are known for them. Indicated treatment: approximately 11-day PBMC culture with coronavirus spike peptide pools or control peptides (ViraFEST assay). An Oncomine TCR Beta short-read assay was used to sequence the DNA from cultured CD4+ T cells. TCRdb re-called the PCR reads through MiXCR, storing one row per CDR3 protein. There are about 9,700 distinct CDR3 sequences in the sample; roughly 70% occur only once, and about 39% lies in the top ten. Sample: CD4+ T cells from blood, cultured in vitro. These receptors originate from a human donor who had recovered from COVID-19.

This clonotype was observed a few times. The CDR3 here is CASSLVGTGDEAFF. The CDR3 DNA reads TGTGCCAGCAGCTTAGTTGGGACAGGGGACGAAGCTTTCTTT. This chain joins TRBV7-9 and TRBJ1-1; 10 bases are shared with TRBD1. The CDR3 extends over 14 amino acids. The germline V gene has CDR1 SEHNR and CDR2 FQNEAQ (reference sequence). Germline trimming cut 1 base from V and 8 bases from J; bases unmatched to any gene: 4.

The rearrangement uses TRBV6-1 and TRBJ1-5; the match to TRBD1 covers 7 bases. Germline values: CDR1 MNHNS, CDR2 SASEGT. The CDR3 has 15 residues. V dropped 5 bases and J dropped 4; count of bases not matched to a gene: 8. CDR3 residues: CASSPRGAPNQPQHF. The CDR3 DNA sequence: TGTGCCAGCAGTCCCAGGGGGGCCCCGAATCAGCCCCAGCATTTT.

CDR3 region: CASSLGQKFTEAFF. CDR3 nucleotide sequence: TGTGCCAGCAGCTTGGGCCAAAAATTCACTGAAGCTTTCTTT. The genes are TRBV5-6 and TRBJ1-1; no reliable D call. The germline V and J ends were trimmed by 0 bases and 4 bases, with 10 bases remaining between them. CDR1 and CDR2 (germline): SGHDT, YYEEEE. CDR3 size: 14 residues.

The chain employs TRBV27 and TRBJ2-2; D unresolved. CDR1 MNHEY and CDR2 SMNVEV come from the germline V gene (reference sequence). CDR3 length: 12 amino acids. V gave up 3 bases and J gave up 3 bases, with 2 bases separating them. Here the CDR3 DNA reads TGTGCCAGCAGTTTTTACACCGGGGAGCTGTTTTTT. Its protein product is CASSFYTGELFF.

The genes are TRBV2 and TRBJ2-5; 9 positions match TRBD2. V lost 2 bases to trimming and J lost 4 bases; unmatched junction nucleotides: 11. CDR3 size: 17 residues. CDR1 is SNHLY and CDR2 is FYNNEI in the germline V gene. Here the CDR3 DNA reads TGTGCCAGCAGTGAACTGAGACTAGCGGAGGGGGGAGAGACCCAGTACTTC. This gives the protein CASSELRLAEGGETQYF.

The chain uses TRBV6-2 or TRBV6-3 and TRBJ2-1; possible D gene TRBD1, 5 bases. V lost 2 bases and J 2 bases, leaving 13 bases between the germline ends. The CDR3 is 16 residues long. The V gene's germline CDR1 is MNHEY and CDR2 SVGEGT. In DNA form, the CDR3 reads TGTGCCAGCAGTTACCCTTCCCGGACAACCTACAATGAGCAGTTCTTC. It codes for CASSYPSRTTYNEQFF.

The genes are TRBV7-8 and TRBJ1-3; a possible D gene is TRBD1 (5 bases). The CDR3 has 18 amino acids. Germline V lookup: CDR1 SGHVS, CDR2 FQNEAQ. Trimming left V 1 base short and J 6 bases short, with 22 bases between. Here the CDR3 reads CASSLVSPGQVVENTIYF. The CDR3 nucleotides read TGTGCCAGCAGCTTAGTCTCCCCAGGGCAGGTAGTCGAAAACACCATATATTTT.

The rearrangement uses TRBV20-1 and TRBJ2-1; 10 bases align to TRBD2. The J segment lost 7 bases and the V segment lost 6 bases, leaving 12 bases of the junction unmatched. CDR1 is DFQATT and CDR2 is SNEGSKA in the germline V gene (reference sequence). This CDR3 is 15 amino acids long. The CDR3 reads CSAPLPLAGKNEQFF. Written as DNA, the CDR3 is TGCAGTGCCCCGCTCCCACTAGCGGGAAAAAATGAGCAGTTCTTC.

The chain recombines TRBV20-1 with TRBJ1-6; tentatively, D is TRBD1 (5 bases). CDR3 length: 14 residues. The V gene's germline CDR1 is DFQATT and CDR2 SNEGSKA (reference sequence). Trimming removed 3 bases at V and 7 bases at J, with 13 bases between. The CDR3 nucleotides are TGCAGTGCTAGGGGGGACGGCCGAAATTCACCCCTCCACTTT. Residues: CSARGDGRNSPLHF.

Comment on this clonotype: A read error may explain this, as a much larger clone is one base away. V is TRBV29-1 and J is TRBJ1-3; D is ambiguous. The CDR3 covers 13 residues. Germline lookup yields CDR1 SQVTM and CDR2 ANQGSEA. The CDR3 DNA follows: TGCAGCGTTGTAGGCAGCTCTCGAAACACCATATATTTT. This translates into CSVVGSSRNTIYF.

This clonotype was picked up a small number of times. The gene calls are TRBV6-4 and TRBJ2-6, with 10 bases aligning to TRBD1. CDR1 is MRHNA, CDR2 SNTAGT, per germline. Trimming at V came to 7 bases and at J to 1 base, leaving 7 bases not matched to a gene. This CDR3 contains 17 residues. In DNA form, the CDR3 reads TGTGCCAGCACCGGAGGGGGACAGGGGTCTGGGGCCAACGTCCTGACTTTC. The encoded protein is CASTGGGQGSGANVLTF.

V and J are TRBV2 and TRBJ1-1; D is ambiguous. CDR1 is SNHLY and CDR2 is FYNNEI in the germline V gene. CDR3 size: 13 residues. The ends were cut back, 3 bases at V and 0 bases at J, with 5 bases in the middle. In DNA form, the CDR3 reads TGTGCCAGCAGTGACCAGATGAACACTGAAGCTTTCTTT. Translation: CASSDQMNTEAFF.

The chain joins TRBV20-1 to TRBJ2-2; 9 bases line up with TRBD2. There are 19 residues in the CDR3. Germline lookup yields CDR1 DFQATT and CDR2 SNEGSKA (reference sequence). J was trimmed by 3 bases and V by 0 bases; bases with no gene match: 14. CDR3 residues: CSARDPTRGGGADTGELFF. In nucleotides, the CDR3 is TGCAGTGCTAGAGACCCAACCCGGGGCGGGGGGGCAGACACCGGGGAGCTGTTTTTT.